This T cell receptor beta chain was documented in a study of blood T cell repertoires in COVID-19. Whole-study context: Acute and convalescent COVID-19 specimens originated in the United States, Italy and Spain. T cells, B-cell-depleted T cells, or PBMCs supplied cDNA or gDNA.

In the study's own analysis: Estimated nucleated cell counts came from reference gene primer amplification. Libraries were prepared by immunoSEQ multiplex PCR; TCRdb keeps only in-frame clonotypes and omits some of them. D and trimming were read from the DNA, whereas the V and J calls and clone size are those reported in that table. The sample includes around 100,000 clones, nearly 85% of them seen just once. This sequence originates from a human donor in a cohort sampled during active or convalescent COVID-19. Sequenced sample: peripheral blood.

The CDR3: CASSFRDRGRSDYGYTF. CDR3 nucleotides: TGTGCCAGCAGCTTCCGGGACAGGGGGCGCAGTGACTATGGCTACACCTTC. This chain links TRBV7-2 with TRBJ1-2; TRBD1 matches at 12 bases. Trimming took 3 bases from V and 3 from J; bases not matched to a gene: 8. The CDR3 is 17 amino acids. Germline V lookup: CDR1 SGHTA, CDR2 FQGNSA. Together with reference TRBV7-2 and TRBJ1-2, the CDR3 gives the full variable domain: GAGVSQSPSNKVTEKGKDVELRCDPISGHTALYWYRQSLGQGLEFLIYFQGNSAPDKSGLPSDRFSAERTGGSVSTLTIQRTQQEDSAVYLCASSFRDRGRSDYGYTFGSGTRLTVV.